This record covers a single TCR beta chain. Per the original methods: Amplification from reference gene primers served as the basis for estimated nucleated cell counts. The method was immunoSEQ multiplex PCR; TCRdb's version includes in-frame clones alone and lacks a portion of them. That table gives V, J and clone size, and the DNA gave D and trimming. The sample consists of around 110,000 clones, about 80% of them appearing once. These data belong to a study of blood T cell repertoires in COVID-19. The CDR3 runs to 15 residues. The J segment lost 0 bases and the V segment lost 7 bases, leaving 4 bases of the junction unmatched.

This sequence joins TRBV23-1 and TRBJ2-5; 11 nucleotides line up with TRBD2. TRBV23-1 is an ORF, with its function uncertain. The sequence was collected from a man aged 70 or older with active or convalescent COVID-19. Sequencing was performed on peripheral blood. In nucleotides, the CDR3 is TGCGCCAGCACCCCTAGCGGGAGGAACCAAGAGACCCAGTACTTC. Its protein product is CASTPSGRNQETQYF.